This T cell receptor beta chain was recovered during a study of blood T cells in healthy people across ages. As for this clonotype: Its target is not known.

For the second PCR, which ran for roughly 6 to 12 cycles, a sample-barcoded 5' primer and a J-beta primer mix were used. Each CDR3 protein gets one entry after TCRdb re-called the 5' RACE reads with MiXCR. The data hold fewer than 1,200,000 distinct CDR3 sequences, with approximately 26% observed a single time. Regarding the study as a whole: Higher diversity and more naive CD4+ cells were features of long-lived donors, compared to aged donors.

The CDR3 length is 17 residues. The V segment lost 2 bases and the J segment 4 bases; nucleotides outside the gene matches: 12. Germline CDR1 is SGHTA and CDR2 is FQGTGA. The data also belong to a second study, concerning T cells of mothers and their children.

Sequencing was done on a sample of blood. The receptor was derived from a girl aged 2 to 10 in good health. The V gene is TRBV7-3, the J gene TRBJ2-3; 7 bases line up with TRBD1. In nucleotides, the CDR3 is TGTGCCAGCAGCTTAGGCCAGGGAATAACAGGGGCAGATACGCAGTATTTT. Protein sequence: CASSLGQGITGADTQYF.